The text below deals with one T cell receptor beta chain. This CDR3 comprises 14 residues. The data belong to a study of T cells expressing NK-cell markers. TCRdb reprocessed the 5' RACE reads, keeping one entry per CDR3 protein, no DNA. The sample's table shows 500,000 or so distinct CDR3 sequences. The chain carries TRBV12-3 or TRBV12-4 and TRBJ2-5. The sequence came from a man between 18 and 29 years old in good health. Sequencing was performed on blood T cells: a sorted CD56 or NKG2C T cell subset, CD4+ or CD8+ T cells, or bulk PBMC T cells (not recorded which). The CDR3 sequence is CASSLMQSRETQYF.